Listed below are T cell receptor beta chains from one sample, sequenced in a study of Graves' ophthalmopathy and Graves' hyperthyroidism. MiXCR was run by TCRdb on the multiplex PCR reads, yielding one entry per CDR3 protein. The data show approximately 1.2 million distinct CDR3 sequences, roughly 35% seen once. The sample taken for sequencing was peripheral blood or thyroid tissue (not recorded which). Receptors were obtained from an adult man with Graves' hyperthyroidism. The CDR3 runs from the conserved cysteine through the conserved F or W. D genes are given only for firm matches. A row's size may be missing; if present it is once, few, many or a size class.

TRBV25-1	TRBJ1-5	-	-	CASSERASGGLETQHF	TGTGCCAGCAGTGAAAGGGCTAGCGGGGGGTTGGAGACCCAGCATTTT
TRBV5-8	TRBJ2-5	many	-	CASSFPTVQETQYF	TGTGCCAGCAGCTTTCCGACAGTTCAAGAGACCCAGTACTTC
TRBV28	TRBJ1-1	many	-	CASSRRTAMAEAFF	TGTGCCAGCAGCCGTCGGACGGCGATGGCTGAAGCTTTCTTT
TRBV11-2	TRBJ2-7	few	-	CASSLVLGAYEQYF	TGTGCCAGCAGCTTAGTTCTGGGGGCTTACGAGCAGTACTTC
TRBV5-1	TRBJ2-7	-	TRBD1	CASSLPMGQGTSLRQQYF	TGCGCCAGCAGCTTGCCTATGGGACAGGGGACGTCGTTACGCCAGCAGTACTTC
TRBV10-2	TRBJ2-7	-	TRBD2	CASSAGLERNEQYF	TGCGCCAGCAGTGCCGGACTAGAGAGGAACGAGCAGTACTTC
TRBV10-3	TRBJ2-5	once	-	CAISEGGQETQYF	TGTGCCATCAGTGAGGGGGGGCAAGAGACCCAGTACTTC
TRBV9	TRBJ2-5	few	-	CASSGIRQETQYF	TGTGCCAGCAGCGGGATTCGTCAAGAGACCCAGTACTTC
TRBV12-3/TRBV12-4	TRBJ2-7	-	-	CASSQGWGISYEQYF	TGTGCCAGCAGCCAAGGATGGGGTATCTCCTACGAGCAGTACTTC
TRBV20-1	TRBJ1-5	many	TRBD1	CSARPGQGIVSNQPQHF	TGCAGTGCTCGTCCGGGACAGGGTATAGTGAGCAATCAGCCCCAGCATTTT
TRBV5-8	TRBJ2-5	many	-	CASSLIETQETQYF	TGTGCCAGCAGCTTGATAGAGACGCAAGAGACCCAGTACTTC
TRBV12-3/TRBV12-4	TRBJ2-7	-	TRBD2	CASSSGLAGGFYEQYF	TGTGCCAGCAGTTCTGGGTTAGCGGGAGGTTTCTACGAGCAGTACTTC
TRBV14	TRBJ1-1	-	-	CASSQAQGGGNTEAFF	TGTGCCAGCAGCCAAGCCCAGGGAGGGGGGAACACTGAAGCTTTCTTT
TRBV5-4	TRBJ2-5	-	-	CAWGHQETQYF	TGTGCCTGGGGGCACCAAGAGACCCAGTACTTC